Given below is one T cell receptor beta chain in context. TCRdb keeps only in-frame clones here, not all; method: immunoSEQ multiplex PCR. The table includes approximately 260,000 clones, about four fifths detected once. These data originate in a study of blood T cell repertoires in COVID-19. The V end was cut by 2 bases, the J end by 10 bases, with 7 bases between. Germline-derived CDR1 and CDR2 are ENHRY and SYGVKD. There are 11 residues in the CDR3. The sequence came from an elderly woman with acute or convalescent COVID-19. V and J are TRBV10-3 and TRBJ2-3; D uncertain. Sequencing was done on a sample of peripheral blood. The CDR3 DNA is TGTGCCATCAGTGAGGAGTCTGCGCAGTATTTT. Translated, it gives CAISEESAQYF.